Presented here are 32 T cell receptor beta chains from one specimen sequenced in a study of CD8 T cells in ankylosing spondylitis. One entry per CDR3 protein results from TCRdb running MiXCR on the 5' RACE reads. The sample lists 340,000 or so distinct CDR3 sequences, roughly 14% occurring once. Sequenced sample: blood, either unsorted or a sorted T cell fraction (not recorded which). The receptors come from a male donor with ankylosing spondylitis or in good health (not recorded which).

The chain uses TRBV9 and TRBJ2-7; D is undetermined. V was shortened by 0 bases and J by 2 bases, with 12 bases between the two germline ends. The CDR3 extends over 15 amino acids. Germline V gene sequence: CDR1 SGDLS, CDR2 YYNGEE. The CDR3 DNA follows: TGTGCCAGCAGCGTAGACCCTTCGGTTACCTACGAGCAGTACTTC. This translates into CASSVDPSVTYEQYF. The full variable domain, in which reference TRBV9 and TRBJ2-7 provide the parts outside the CDR3, is DSGVTQTPKHLITATGQRVTLRCSPRSGDLSVYWYQQSLDQGLQFLIQYYNGEERAKGNILERFSAQQFPDLHSELNLSSLELGDSALYFCASSVDPSVTYEQYFGPGTRLTVT.

The chain uses TRBV5-1 and TRBJ1-6, with a weak D call TRBD1 (6 bases). V gave up 7 bases and J gave up 9 bases, with 14 bases separating them. CDR1 and CDR2 (germline): SGHRS, YFSETQ. The CDR3 has 13 residues. CDR3 sequence (DNA): TGCGCCAGCCGGGACACGGAGTTTTCACCCCTCCACTTT. This gives the protein CASRDTEFSPLHF. Looking up the rest from reference TRBV5-1 and TRBJ1-6 gives the full variable domain: KAGVTQTPRYLIKTRGQQVTLSCSPISGHRSVSWYQQTPGQGLQFLFEYFSETQRNKGNFPGRFSGRQFSNSRSEMNVSTLELGDSALYLCASRDTEFSPLHFGNGTRLTVT.

Only a few counts were recorded for this clonotype. This rearrangement joins TRBV10-3 to TRBJ2-3; D is perhaps TRBD1 (6 bases). Germline loops: CDR1 ENHRY, CDR2 SYGVKD. The V gene lost 7 bases and the J gene lost 3 bases, with 17 bases spanning the gap. This CDR3 spans 15 amino acids. In DNA form, the CDR3 reads TGTGCCATCACCCTAACGGGACACCCTACAGATACGCAGTATTTT. It translates to CAITLTGHPTDTQYF.

The chain uses TRBV7-2 and TRBJ2-6; D gene uncertain. In germline, CDR1 is SGHTA, CDR2 FQGNSA. The germline V and J ends were trimmed by 3 bases and 0 bases, with 6 bases remaining between them. This CDR3 spans 15 amino acids. The CDR3 loop is CASSFGPSGANVLTF. The CDR3 DNA sequence: TGTGCCAGCAGCTTCGGTCCCTCTGGGGCCAACGTCCTGACTTTC.

A few counts support this clonotype. The rearrangement links TRBV6-1 to TRBJ1-5; 7 positions agree with TRBD1. V lost 4 bases, J lost 3 bases, and 3 bases stayed unmatched. Germline CDR1 MNHNS, CDR2 SASEGT. This CDR3 contains 14 residues. CDR3 nucleotide sequence: TGTGCCAGCAGTGCACAGGGGCCCAATCAGCCCCAGCATTTT. Encoded protein: CASSAQGPNQPQHF.

CDR3 residues: CASSLARALPGAFF. The CDR3 DNA reads as TGTGCCAGCAGCTTAGCGCGAGCCCTGCCGGGGGCTTTCTTT. This chain links TRBV7-2 with TRBJ1-1; D remains unclear. From germline, CDR1 is SGHTA and CDR2 FQGNSA. This CDR3 has 14 residues. Trimming removed 0 bases from V and 11 bases from J, with 16 bases in between.

In this sample, this clonotype turned up a few times. The gene calls are TRBV20-1 and TRBJ2-1; maybe TRBD2 (6 bases). Per the germline V gene, CDR1 is DFQATT and CDR2 is SNEGSKA (reference sequence). The CDR3 is made up of 12 amino acids. V dropped 8 bases and J dropped 6 bases, with 14 bases sitting between them. The CDR3 DNA reads TGCAGTCTCTGGCGGAGGGGCAATGAGCAGTTCTTC. It specifies CSLWRRGNEQFF.

This chain uses TRBV6-2 or TRBV6-3 with TRBJ2-7; tentatively, D is TRBD2 (5 bases). With 5 bases removed from V and 3 bases from J, the gap between germline ends came to 14 bases. There are 14 residues in the CDR3. Germline V CDR1 and CDR2: MNHEY, SVGEGT. The CDR3 nucleotides read TGTGCCAGCAGTCCTCCAGAGGGCTTCTACGAGCAGTACTTC. Its protein is CASSPPEGFYEQYF.

The rearrangement links TRBV7-2 to TRBJ2-4; the match to TRBD2 covers 8 bases. V lost 3 bases and J lost 8; bases outside the gene matches: 15. Germline CDR1 reads SGHTA; CDR2 reads FQGNSA. This CDR3 contains 17 residues. This CDR3 is CASSFSSWAPGGDIQYF. The CDR3 DNA follows: TGTGCCAGCAGCTTCTCTTCATGGGCACCGGGGGGGGACATTCAGTACTTC.

The chain combines TRBV20-1 with TRBJ2-7, with 8 bases that match TRBD2. This CDR3 has 16 residues. Trimming took 0 bases from V and 4 from J; bases not matched to a gene: 11. From germline, CDR1 is DFQATT and CDR2 SNEGSKA (reference sequence). The CDR3 nucleotides are TGCAGTGCTAGAGATCTTGAGGGACTAGGAGGTTACGAGCAGTACTTC. Translation gives CSARDLEGLGGYEQYF.

This chain connects TRBV25-1 to TRBJ2-4; the D gene is possibly TRBD2 (6 bases). The germline V gene encodes CDR1 MGHDK and CDR2 SYGVNS. The CDR3 consists of 15 residues. The V end lost 2 bases, the J end lost 0 bases, and 8 bases lay between the germline ends. CDR3 DNA sequence: TGTGCCAGCAGTGAAAAGGGACTAGCCAAAAACATTCAGTACTTC. Translating it yields CASSEKGLAKNIQYF.

The rearrangement uses TRBV29-1 and TRBJ2-5, with D perhaps TRBD1 (5 bases). Trimming left V 5 bases short and J 2 bases short, with 12 bases between. The CDR3 length is 13 residues. Germline CDR1 and CDR2: SQVTM and ANQGSEA. The CDR3: CSVWGGSQETQYF. The CDR3 bases are TGCAGCGTTTGGGGCGGATCTCAAGAGACCCAGTACTTC. Filled out from reference TRBV29-1 and TRBJ2-5, the complete variable domain reads SAVISQKPSRDICQRGTSLTIQCQVDSQVTMMFWYRQQPGQSLTLIATANQGSEATYESGFVIDKFPISRPNLTFSTLTVSNMSPEDSSIYLCSVWGGSQETQYFGPGTRLLVL.

This clonotype was seen at least ten times. The chain couples TRBV3-1 to TRBJ1-1, with D maybe TRBD1 (5 bases). The CDR3 loop spans 15 amino acids. V was clipped by 4 bases and J by 1 base, with 13 bases between them. The germline V gene encodes CDR1 LGHDT and CDR2 YNNKEL (reference sequence). The CDR3 nucleotides read TGTGCCAGCAGCCCGCACAGGACTTCGAACACTGAAGCTTTCTTT. Translated: CASSPHRTSNTEAFF.

This clonotype was seen only a few times. The chain links TRBV20-1 to TRBJ2-3; 10 bases match TRBD2. After removal of 1 base from V and 6 bases from J, the junction contained 10 bases not matched to a gene. The CDR3 is made up of 16 amino acids. Per the germline V gene, CDR1 is DFQATT and CDR2 is SNEGSKA (reference sequence). In DNA, the CDR3 is TGCAGTGCTAGAGCGGGACTAGCGCCGTGGGCGGATACGCAGTATTTT. Translated, it gives CSARAGLAPWADTQYF.

This clonotype appeared a few times. The V and J genes are TRBV20-1 and TRBJ2-1; TRBD2 aligns across 8 bases. Per the germline V gene, CDR1 is DFQATT and CDR2 is SNEGSKA (reference sequence). The trim removed 5 bases at V and 4 bases at J, leaving 10 bases unmatched. The CDR3 is 15 residues long. The CDR3 DNA is TGCAGTGCTCCCGGTACCACTAGCGGTTACAATGAGCAGTTCTTC. Translated: CSAPGTTSGYNEQFF.

V is TRBV28 and J is TRBJ1-6, with TRBD1 identical over 8 bases. This CDR3 is built from 15 residues. V shed 7 bases, J shed 9 bases, and the junction held 11 bases outside the gene matches. The V gene's germline CDR1 is MDHEN and CDR2 SYDVKM. This CDR3 is CASMRQGRGVSPLHF. The CDR3 DNA follows: TGTGCCAGCATGCGACAGGGGCGAGGAGTTTCACCCCTCCACTTT.

The chain has TRBV20-1 and TRBJ2-7; 11 bases agree with TRBD2. Losses at the gene ends were 5 bases for V and 5 bases for J; bases not matched to a gene: 20. Per germline, CDR1 DFQATT and CDR2 SNEGSKA (reference sequence). The CDR3 consists of 18 residues. Here the CDR3 DNA reads TGCAGTGCTTTGCTTTCCGGGACTAGCGGCGACATACGAAACGAGCAGTACTTC. This codes for CSALLSGTSGDIRNEQYF.

This clonotype has a handful of counts. The chain carries TRBV7-2 and TRBJ2-7; 9 bases match TRBD1. The CDR3 totals 14 residues. Germline V gene data show CDR1 as SGHTA and CDR2 as FQGNSA. The junction had 6 bases not matched to a gene; V was cut back by 5 bases and J by 4 bases. Written as DNA, the CDR3 is TGTGCCAGCAGCACGGACAGGGGACGATACGAGCAGTACTTC. It specifies CASSTDRGRYEQYF.

Only a few counts were recorded for this clonotype. J is TRBJ2-3 and V is TRBV5-5; 9 nucleotides agree with TRBD1. The germline CDR1 and CDR2 sequences are SGHKS and YYEKEE (reference sequence). The CDR3 extends over 15 amino acids. Germline trimming cut 5 bases from V and 3 bases from J; bases unmatched to any gene: 7. In DNA, the CDR3 is TGTGCCAGCAGACTATTACAGGGGGCAACAGATACGCAGTATTTT. This translates into CASRLLQGATDTQYF.

V usage is TRBV6-1 and J usage is TRBJ1-5; tentative D call: TRBD1 (6 bases). The CDR3 has 15 amino acids. The germline V gene has CDR1 MNHNS and CDR2 SASEGT. Trimming removed 6 bases from V and 3 bases from J, with 15 bases in between. The CDR3 sequence: CASRVTGSHNQPQHF. CDR3 nucleotide sequence: TGTGCCAGCAGGGTTACAGGGTCCCACAATCAGCCCCAGCATTTT.

The sample holds many counts of this clonotype. This chain uses TRBV12-3 or TRBV12-4 with TRBJ2-5, with no clear D. The V end lost 2 bases, the J end lost 4 bases, and 5 bases lay between the germline ends. The CDR3 loop spans 12 amino acids. For the CDR3, the DNA is TGTGCCAGCAGTTTACGTCGAGAGACCCAGTACTTC. It translates to CASSLRRETQYF.

The genes are TRBV12-3 or TRBV12-4 and TRBJ1-4; D is undetermined. This CDR3 is 12 amino acids long. V shed 6 bases and J shed 7 bases, with 9 bases lying between them. For the CDR3, the DNA is TGTGCCAGCAGGGGAGCAAGTGAAAAACTGTTTTTT. Residues: CASRGASEKLFF.

This clonotype occurred a few times. The V gene is TRBV4-1, the J gene TRBJ1-1; weak D call: TRBD1 (6 bases). The ends were cut back, 3 bases at V and 3 bases at J, with 17 bases in the middle. The CDR3 sequence is 16 residues long. Germline-derived CDR1 and CDR2 are MGHRA and YSYEKL. The CDR3 coding sequence is TGCGCCAGCAGCCATAAACAGGGAGAACGGTACACTGAAGCTTTCTTT. Amino acids: CASSHKQGERYTEAFF.

This clonotype was seen repeatedly, ten times or more. The chain recombines TRBV4-1 with TRBJ1-2, with 10 bases that match TRBD1. The CDR3 has 15 residues. Germline CDR1 reads MGHRA; CDR2 reads YSYEKL. The trim removed 3 bases at V and 4 bases at J, leaving 5 bases unmatched. The DNA for the CDR3 is TGCGCCAGCAGCCAGATGGGACAGGGGTCCTATGGCTACACCTTC. Protein: CASSQMGQGSYGYTF.

The J gene is TRBJ2-5, the V gene TRBV5-1; 7 bases are a match to TRBD1. V lost 0 bases and J lost 1; bases outside the gene matches: 3. Looked up from germline, CDR1 is SGHRS and CDR2 is YFSETQ. This CDR3 spans 15 amino acids. CDR3 sequence: CASSLAGQAQETQYF. For the CDR3, the DNA is TGCGCCAGCAGCTTGGCCGGACAGGCCCAAGAGACCCAGTACTTC.

This clonotype has more than one count but fewer than ten. The chain has TRBV5-5 and TRBJ1-1; D unresolved. Trimming removed 4 bases at V and 0 bases at J, with 7 bases between. The CDR3 is 13 residues long. CDR1 and CDR2 from the germline V gene are SGHKS and YYEKEE (reference sequence). The CDR3 coding sequence is TGTGCCAGCAGCGGTATCATGAACACTGAAGCTTTCTTT. Protein sequence: CASSGIMNTEAFF.

The V call is TRBV10-3, the J call TRBJ1-1; TRBD1 agrees at 9 bases. The trim removed 4 bases at V and 4 bases at J, leaving 7 bases unmatched. The CDR3 spans 15 residues. Germline V gives CDR1 ENHRY, CDR2 SYGVKD. The CDR3 DNA sequence: TGTGCCATCAGTGGGGGGACAGGGCAATCCACTGAAGCTTTCTTT. It is translated as CAISGGTGQSTEAFF.

This clonotype has ten or more counts. The chain links TRBV5-1 to TRBJ2-1, with D tentatively TRBD2 (5 bases). This CDR3 has 15 residues. CDR1 and CDR2 (germline): SGHRS, YFSETQ. Trimming took off 5 bases at V and 0 bases at J, with 12 bases between the two ends. CDR3: CASRKTTSSYNEQFF. The CDR3 DNA is TGCGCCAGCAGAAAGACTACGAGCTCCTACAATGAGCAGTTCTTC.

This clonotype was seen more than once but under ten times. This chain connects TRBV20-1 to TRBJ2-1, with D hard to call. Trimming took 0 bases from V and 6 from J, leaving 15 bases between them. The CDR3 sequence is 15 residues long. Germline V gives CDR1 DFQATT, CDR2 SNEGSKA (reference sequence). The CDR3 nucleotides are TGCAGTGCTAGAGATTCCGGCTTGGGTGGCAATGAGCAGTTCTTC. As protein: CSARDSGLGGNEQFF.

This chain connects TRBV12-3 or TRBV12-4 to TRBJ2-5, with TRBD1 matching 7 bases. Trimming cost V 5 bases and J 5 bases; bases outside gene matches: 8. The CDR3 runs 14 residues. The CDR3, as DNA: TGTGCCAGCAGTGCGCACAGGGGTGTGGAGACCCAGTACTTC. This codes for CASSAHRGVETQYF.

This clonotype appeared a few times. The chain's CDR3 is CASSRFYGQPYEQYF. The DNA of the CDR3 is TGCGCCAGCAGCCGTTTTTACGGACAGCCCTACGAGCAGTACTTC. The chain joins TRBV4-1 to TRBJ2-7; D possibly corresponds to TRBD1 (6 bases). CDR1 and CDR2 (germline): MGHRA, YSYEKL. V lost 4 bases, J lost 2 bases, and 15 bases lay in between. CDR3 length equals 15 residues.

This chain connects TRBV12-3 or TRBV12-4 to TRBJ2-5, with TRBD2 matching over 8 bases. Trimming at V came to 5 bases and at J to 5 bases, leaving 4 bases not matched to a gene. The CDR3 runs to 13 residues. DNA for the CDR3: TGTGCCAGCAGTACAGCGGGAGTGGAGACCCAGTACTTC. It is translated as CASSTAGVETQYF.